This passage covers 21 T cell receptor beta chains from one sample sequenced in a study of blood T cell repertoires in COVID-19. Produced via immunoSEQ multiplex PCR; TCRdb's table is partial and in-frame only. Here the sample spans 180,000 or so clones, about 86% being singletons. The specimen sequenced was peripheral blood. All receptors come from a man in his sixties with acute or convalescent COVID-19.

This chain connects TRBV28 to TRBJ1-5; D remains unclear. Germline CDR1 reads MDHEN; CDR2 reads SYDVKM. The V gene lost 8 bases and the J gene lost 3 bases, with 14 bases spanning the gap. The CDR3 loop spans 14 amino acids. The CDR3 DNA reads TGTGCCAGCTCCAGTCTACAGTTCAATCAGCCCCAGCATTTT. It yields the protein CASSSLQFNQPQHF.

V usage is TRBV18 and J usage is TRBJ1-1; TRBD1 agrees at 9 bases. This CDR3 is 16 amino acids long. Looked up from germline, CDR1 is KGHSH and CDR2 is LQKENI. V shed 3 bases, J shed 4 bases, and the junction held 9 bases outside the gene matches. In DNA form, the CDR3 reads TGTGCCAGCTCACCGCTGGGACAGGGTCAGGGCACTGAAGCTTTCTTT. Translated: CASSPLGQGQGTEAFF.

This chain connects TRBV7-9 to TRBJ1-1; D is possibly TRBD1 (6 bases). The germline V gene has CDR1 SEHNR and CDR2 FQNEAQ (reference sequence). The CDR3 contains 15 residues. Trimming shortened V by 6 bases and J by 1 base, and 15 bases separated the two germline ends. As DNA, the CDR3 is TGTGCCAGCAGACCCCGGGGGGGGCCGAACACTGAAGCTTTCTTT. Protein product: CASRPRGGPNTEAFF.

The chain is built from TRBV11-2 and TRBJ2-1; D possibly corresponds to TRBD2 (6 bases). This CDR3 is 16 amino acids long. V was trimmed by 4 bases and J by 4 bases, leaving 17 bases between them. Per the germline V gene, CDR1 is SGHAT and CDR2 is FQNNGV. CDR3 in DNA: TGTGCCAGCAGCTCGGGCTCGGGGGTGATTTACAATGAGCAGTTCTTC. Translated, it gives CASSSGSGVIYNEQFF.

The CDR3 region has the DNA TGCGCCAGCAGCTTGGTATTGGGGAGGTCGATCTCCTACAATGAGCAGTTCTTC. The encoded protein is CASSLVLGRSISYNEQFF. This chain links TRBV5-1 with TRBJ2-1; a possible D gene is TRBD2 (6 bases). The CDR3 sequence is 18 residues long. In germline, CDR1 is SGHRS, CDR2 YFSETQ. Trimming cost V 0 bases and J 0 bases, with 16 bases left between them.

The chain couples TRBV14 to TRBJ2-2, with 9 bases identical to TRBD1. Germline values: CDR1 SGHDN, CDR2 FVKESK. The CDR3 loop spans 15 amino acids. Trimming took 4 bases from V and 5 from J; bases not matched to a gene: 5. In nucleotides, the CDR3 is TGTGCCAGCAGCCCCCGACAGGGGGTGACCGGGGAGCTGTTTTTT. Encoded protein: CASSPRQGVTGELFF.

The chain carries TRBV12-3 or TRBV12-4 and TRBJ1-5, with 7 bases lining up with TRBD1. There are 13 residues in the CDR3. Trimming removed 4 bases from V and 4 bases from J; junction bases left unmatched: 1. DNA for the CDR3: TGTGCCAGCAGTTCCAGGGGGAATCAGCCCCAGCATTTT. This codes for CASSSRGNQPQHF.

The DNA of the CDR3 is TGTGCCAGCAGCACCACAGGGGGAGAGACCCAGTACTTC. Amino acids: CASSTTGGETQYF. This chain joins TRBV7-3 and TRBJ2-5, with 8 nucleotides matching TRBD1. V shed 5 bases, J shed 4 bases, and the junction held 3 bases outside the gene matches. Germline V gene sequence: CDR1 SGHTA, CDR2 FQGTGA. This CDR3 region has 13 residues.

This clone was counted only a few times. The genes are TRBV9 and TRBJ2-1; the D is unclear. CDR3 size: 14 residues. In germline, CDR1 is SGDLS, CDR2 YYNGEE. With 0 bases removed from V and 6 bases from J, the gap between germline ends came to 10 bases. The CDR3 spells CASSVGPGGNEQFF. The CDR3 nucleotides are TGTGCCAGCAGCGTAGGTCCCGGCGGCAATGAGCAGTTCTTC.

This rearrangement joins TRBV5-1 to TRBJ1-5, with a tentative D call TRBD1 (6 bases). V lost 5 bases and J 4 bases, leaving 13 bases between the germline ends. The germline gives CDR1 SGHRS, CDR2 YFSETQ. The CDR3 totals 14 residues. This CDR3 reads CASSPDRPNQPQHF. The CDR3 region has the DNA TGCGCCAGCAGTCCGGACAGACCTAATCAGCCCCAGCATTTT.

This sequence joins TRBV29-1 and TRBJ2-5, with 8 bases fitting TRBD2. Germline V gives CDR1 SQVTM, CDR2 ANQGSEA. The CDR3 runs to 13 residues. V lost 4 bases, J lost 3 bases, and 4 bases stayed unmatched. The CDR3 bases are TGCAGCGTTGGGCTAGCGGGTAAAGAGACCCAGTACTTC. Translating it yields CSVGLAGKETQYF.

The V call is TRBV6-5, the J call TRBJ1-4, with D perhaps TRBD1 (6 bases). The CDR3 loop spans 15 amino acids. With 5 bases removed from V and 5 bases from J, the gap between germline ends came to 15 bases. The germline gives CDR1 MNHEY, CDR2 SVGAGI. DNA of the CDR3: TGTGCCAGCAGTATCAACAGGGTTCCGAATGAAAAACTGTTTTTT. It codes for CASSINRVPNEKLFF.

The rearrangement joins TRBV29-1 to TRBJ2-7; TRBD1 agrees at 8 bases. V was pared by 8 bases and J by 2 bases, with 5 bases of the junction left unmatched. CDR1 is SQVTM and CDR2 is ANQGSEA in the germline V gene. The CDR3 is 12 amino acids. This chain's CDR3 is CSPRTGTYEQYF. DNA for the CDR3: TGCAGCCCTCGGACAGGGACCTACGAGCAGTACTTC.

The chain carries TRBV5-1 and TRBJ2-2, with TRBD2 matching over 7 bases. The CDR3 runs to 16 residues. CDR1 and CDR2 from the germline V gene are SGHRS and YFSETQ. Trimming removed 0 bases from V and 3 bases from J; junction bases left unmatched: 5. Here the CDR3 reads CASSLAELADTGELFF. CDR3 DNA sequence: TGCGCCAGCAGCTTGGCGGAGCTAGCGGACACCGGGGAGCTGTTTTTT. Full variable domain (missing parts from reference TRBV5-1 and TRBJ2-2): KAGVTQTPRYLIKTRGQQVTLSCSPISGHRSVSWYQQTPGQGLQFLFEYFSETQRNKGNFPGRFSGRQFSNSRSEMNVSTLELGDSALYLCASSLAELADTGELFFGEGSRLTVL.

Comment on this clone: Other nucleotide sequences from this sample produce the same CDR3. V gene TRBV5-1 combines with J gene TRBJ1-1; 7 bases match TRBD1. Germline trimming cut 4 bases from V and 2 bases from J; bases unmatched to any gene: 5. Germline values: CDR1 SGHRS, CDR2 YFSETQ. The CDR3 is made up of 14 amino acids. CDR3 in DNA: TGCGCCAGCAGCCCGGGGGACAGAAACACTGAAGCTTTCTTT. Amino acids: CASSPGDRNTEAFF.

The sample holds a few counts of this clone. This chain links TRBV27 with TRBJ1-1, with no clear D. V was pared by 6 bases and J by 11 bases, with 22 bases between. Germline CDR1 reads MNHEY; CDR2 reads SMNVEV (reference sequence). The CDR3 consists of 14 residues. The CDR3 loop reads CASSTILMRASAFF. CDR3 bases: TGTGCCAGCAGCACAATCCTAATGCGGGCCTCGGCTTTCTTT.

This chain connects TRBV21-1 to TRBJ1-1; no check of the table's D call, TRBD1, against the DNA was made. TRBV21-1 corresponds to a pseudogene. This CDR3 is built from 13 residues. The CDR3 here is CASSPKQGTEAFF. CDR3 coding DNA: TGTGCCAGCAGCCCGAAGCAGGGAACTGAAGCTTTCTTT.

This clone was recorded a few times. V is TRBV6-1 and J is TRBJ2-7; TRBD2 aligns across 8 bases. V was clipped by 1 base and J by 9 bases; unmatched bases: 14. The CDR3 has 16 residues. The germline V gene encodes CDR1 MNHNS and CDR2 SASEGT. Here the CDR3 reads CASSEVAGAGGVGQYF. The DNA of the CDR3 is TGTGCCAGCAGTGAAGTTGCGGGGGCGGGGGGAGTAGGGCAGTACTTC.

The genes are TRBV19 and TRBJ2-2; D is perhaps TRBD1 (6 bases). Germline CDR1 LNHDA, CDR2 SQIVND (reference sequence). CDR3 length equals 15 residues. Trimming took 10 bases from V and 3 from J, leaving 18 bases between them. The DNA of the CDR3 is TGTGCCATCCCAAGCAGGGGCCCGGACACCGGGGAGCTGTTTTTT. Its protein product is CAIPSRGPDTGELFF.

In this sample, this clone turned up a few times. CDR3 nucleotide sequence: TGTGCCAGCTCTACAGACAACAATGAGCAGTTCTTC. Protein product: CASSTDNNEQFF. This chain joins TRBV7-3 and TRBJ2-1, with D unclear. The ends were cut back, 8 bases at V and 5 bases at J, with 10 bases in the middle. Germline V gene sequence: CDR1 SGHTA, CDR2 FQGTGA. CDR3 length equals 12 residues.

The chain employs TRBV5-1 and TRBJ1-2, with TRBD1 matching over 10 bases. The CDR3 runs to 14 residues. Germline V CDR1 and CDR2: SGHRS, YFSETQ. The V gene end was trimmed by 4 bases and the J gene end by 8 bases; junction bases not matched to a gene: 8. The CDR3 DNA reads as TGCGCCAGCAGCAACAGACAGGGGGCGGAGGGCTACACCTTC. It translates to CASSNRQGAEGYTF.